Following are 5 T cell receptor beta chains from one sample sequenced in a study of PD-L1 blockade in urothelial cancer. Repertoires were generated with immunoSEQ multiplex PCR, while TCRdb's copy carries only in-frame clones and drops some. The sample has roughly 50,000 clones, roughly 80% seen once; the top ten hold 3.5% to 4.5%. Noted time point: pretreatment peripheral blood. Sequences were derived from PBMCs, sampled around atezolizumab (anti-PD-L1) treatment. These receptors all stem from a man aged 70-80 years with urothelial cancer.

V usage is TRBV5-1 and J usage is TRBJ2-7; 7 bases agree with TRBD1. Germline CDR1 reads SGHRS; CDR2 reads YFSETQ. V gave up 2 bases and J gave up 0 bases; unmatched junction bases: 5. The CDR3 sequence is 15 residues long. CDR3 nucleotides: TGCGCCAGCAGCTTAGGTCAGGGGGTCTCCTACGAGCAGTACTTC. It specifies CASSLGQGVSYEQYF.

This clone was seen a few times. CDR3 sequence (DNA): TGTGCCAGCAGCGGGGGCAATCAGCCCCAGCATTTT. Amino acids: CASSGGNQPQHF. J is TRBJ1-5 and V is TRBV6-1; D uncertain. With 6 bases removed from V and 2 bases from J, the gap between germline ends came to 5 bases. The CDR3 length is 12 residues. The germline V gene has CDR1 MNHNS and CDR2 SASEGT.

The chain recombines TRBV4-3 with TRBJ1-4; D might be TRBD1 (5 bases). This CDR3 spans 14 amino acids. Germline CDR1 LGHNA, CDR2 YSLEER. Trimming took 3 bases from V and 5 from J, leaving 10 bases between them. The CDR3, as DNA: TGCGCCAGCAGCCAGGGGGGGATGAATGAAAAACTGTTTTTT. Residues: CASSQGGMNEKLFF.

This chain connects TRBV2 to TRBJ1-5; 8 nucleotides line up with TRBD1. The CDR3 is made up of 14 amino acids. After removal of 5 bases from V and 3 bases from J, the junction contained 3 bases not matched to a gene. Germline CDR1 reads SNHLY; CDR2 reads FYNNEI. For the CDR3, the DNA is TGTGCCAGCAGTCCGGGACAGGACAATCAGCCCCAGCATTTT. It codes for CASSPGQDNQPQHF.

This clone was counted between two and nine times. The gene calls are TRBV6-1 and TRBJ1-2; the D is unclear. Germline CDR1 MNHNS, CDR2 SASEGT. Between the trimmed V and J ends, which lost 6 bases and 4 bases, there was a span of 9 bases. The CDR3 is made up of 12 amino acids. Here the CDR3 DNA reads TGTGCCAGCAGCGGCGGGAGCTATGGCTACACCTTC. Residues: CASSGGSYGYTF.